This note documents a single T cell receptor beta chain sequence. Produced via immunoSEQ multiplex PCR; TCRdb's table is partial and in-frame only. The sample carries tens of thousands of clones, roughly 89% recorded once. The sample originates from a study of OX40 agonist ivuxolimab in advanced cancers. The germline V gene encodes CDR1 ENHRY and CDR2 SYGVKD. V was pared by 6 bases and J by 3 bases, with 12 bases of the junction left unmatched. The CDR3 consists of 16 residues. The specimen comprised CD4+ or CD8+ T cells sorted from blood, sampled in a trial of the OX40 agonist ivuxolimab. V usage is TRBV10-3 and J usage is TRBJ2-5; 8 bases are shared with TRBD2. The origin of this receptor is an adult with an advanced solid tumor such as melanoma, head and neck, liver or kidney cancer. The chain's CDR3 is CAIREPAGTSEETQYF. Here the CDR3 DNA reads TGTGCCATCAGGGAACCGGCCGGGACTAGTGAAGAGACCCAGTACTTC.